Following are 32 T cell receptor beta chains from one sample sequenced in a study of cytomegalovirus exposure and HLA in healthy donors. The PCR contained 60 Vbeta and 13 Jbeta primers. Clones were read by immunoSEQ multiplex PCR, and TCRdb kept only the in-frame ones, dropping some. Of roughly 180,000 clones in the sample, roughly a tenth are singletons; the top ten hold less than 1.5%. The sequenced sample consisted of PBMCs. Every receptor here comes from a young woman in good health and CMV-seropositive.

At least ten counts were recorded for this clone. Other DNA sequences of this sample code for an identical CDR3. For the CDR3, the DNA is TGCAGCGTTCGGACAGGGGGAAACACTGAAGCTTTCTTT. Protein product: CSVRTGGNTEAFF. The J gene is TRBJ1-1, the V gene TRBV29-1; TRBD1 matches at 10 bases. The germline V gene has CDR1 SQVTM and CDR2 ANQGSEA. The CDR3 totals 13 residues. With V trimmed by 5 bases and J by 2 bases, 2 bases remained unmatched.

This clone showed up many times. The chain employs TRBV5-4 and TRBJ2-1; D is undetermined. CDR1 and CDR2 from the germline V gene are SGHNT and YYREEE (reference sequence). The CDR3 is made up of 13 amino acids. V dropped 9 bases and J dropped 4 bases, with 14 bases sitting between them. CDR3 residues: CATDGETYNEQFF. The CDR3 region has the DNA TGTGCCACCGACGGAGAAACTTACAATGAGCAGTTCTTC.

The rearrangement links TRBV27 to TRBJ1-4; D unresolved. Trimming took off 3 bases at V and 8 bases at J, with 13 bases between the two ends. CDR1 and CDR2 (germline): MNHEY, SMNVEV (reference sequence). The CDR3 totals 14 residues. CDR3 bases: TGTGCCAGCAGTTTGGCTCCAGCCAGGGAAAAACTGTTTTTT. It is translated as CASSLAPAREKLFF.

The chain carries TRBV18 and TRBJ1-2, with TRBD1 matching 9 bases. The CDR3 runs 16 residues. Per germline, CDR1 KGHSH and CDR2 LQKENI. The junction had 12 bases not matched to a gene; V was cut back by 3 bases and J by 7 bases. The CDR3 DNA follows: TGTGCCAGCTCACCTCCCCCCTCTCGGACAGGGGTTGGCTACACCTTC. It codes for CASSPPPSRTGVGYTF.

The chain recombines TRBV20-1 with TRBJ2-5; D call uncertain. Trimming removed 3 bases from V and 3 bases from J, with 2 bases in between. The germline CDR1 and CDR2 sequences are DFQATT and SNEGSKA (reference sequence). The CDR3 totals 10 residues. This chain's CDR3 is CSASEETQYF. The CDR3 bases are TGCAGTGCTAGCGAAGAGACCCAGTACTTC.

The chain combines TRBV4-1 with TRBJ1-1; 7 positions agree with TRBD1. The CDR3 contains 18 residues. J lost 0 bases, V lost 0 bases, and 10 bases had no gene match. CDR1 and CDR2 (germline): MGHRA, YSYEKL. CDR3 bases: TGCGCCAGCAGCCAAGAATGGGGGAGAGGGGGCATGAACACTGAAGCTTTCTTT. It encodes CASSQEWGRGGMNTEAFF.

This clone was recorded a few times. The genes are TRBV19 and TRBJ1-5, with 9 positions matching TRBD1. Germline V gene sequence: CDR1 LNHDA, CDR2 SQIVND (reference sequence). This CDR3 region has 15 residues. After removal of 5 bases from V and 4 bases from J, the junction contained 6 bases not matched to a gene. DNA of the CDR3: TGTGCCAGTAGTCGAGGAGGACAGGGGAATCAGCCCCAGCATTTT. As protein: CASSRGGQGNQPQHF. Together with reference TRBV19 and TRBJ1-5, the CDR3 gives the full variable domain: DGGITQSPKYLFRKEGQNVTLSCEQNLNHDAMYWYRQDPGQGLRLIYYSQIVNDFQKGDIAEGYSVSREKKESFPLTVTSAQKNPTAFYLCASSRGGQGNQPQHFGDGTRLSIL.

This rearrangement joins TRBV2 to TRBJ2-5; TRBD2 matches 16 bases. This CDR3 spans 18 amino acids. In germline, CDR1 is SNHLY, CDR2 FYNNEI. V dropped 0 bases and J dropped 2; count of bases not matched to a gene: 3. The chain's CDR3 is CASSEAGLAGGRQETQYF. The CDR3 DNA follows: TGTGCCAGCAGTGAAGCGGGACTAGCGGGAGGGCGACAAGAGACCCAGTACTTC.

Remarks on this clone: At one of its ends the junction is not consistent with the germline gene, which may arise from a read error. The chain links TRBV6-1 to TRBJ2-1; 7 nucleotides align to TRBD2. Germline assignment: CDR1 MNHNS and CDR2 SASEGT. This CDR3 region has 16 residues. DNA of the CDR3: TGTGCCAGCAGTGAAATGGGAGGGGCCGGCTACAGTGAGCAGTTCTTC. Its protein is CASSEMGGAGYSEQFF.

The chain is built from TRBV6-5 and TRBJ1-1; no reliable D call. Trimming pared 11 bases from V and 6 bases from J, leaving 13 bases between. The CDR3 runs 11 residues. Germline V gives CDR1 MNHEY, CDR2 SVGAGI. The DNA for the CDR3 is TGTGCCTCTGGCCCACACCCTGAAGCTTTCTTT. This codes for CASGPHPEAFF.

The gene calls are TRBV5-1 and TRBJ2-1; TRBD1 matches at 9 bases. Trimming at V came to 1 base and at J to 6 bases, leaving 11 bases not matched to a gene. CDR3 length equals 17 residues. Germline V gene sequence: CDR1 SGHRS, CDR2 YFSETQ. In nucleotides, the CDR3 is TGCGCCAGCAGCTTGATAGGGACAGGGTTGGGGAGCAATGAGCAGTTCTTC. Translating gives CASSLIGTGLGSNEQFF.

The CDR3: CASSQAQADTQYF. DNA of the CDR3: TGCGCCAGCAGCCAAGCGCAGGCAGATACGCAGTATTTT. The chain has TRBV4-1 and TRBJ2-3, with D uncertain. Germline CDR1 reads MGHRA; CDR2 reads YSYEKL. The CDR3 covers 13 residues. Trimming took off 1 base at V and 4 bases at J, with 6 bases between the two ends.

This clone was observed a few times. The chain links TRBV4-1 to TRBJ2-1, with D perhaps matching TRBD2 (5 bases). This CDR3 has 14 amino acids. With 8 bases removed from V and 0 bases from J, the gap between germline ends came to 11 bases. CDR1 and CDR2 from the germline V gene are MGHRA and YSYEKL. CDR3 nucleotide sequence: TGCGCCAGCTCCCGGGGTAGCTCCTACAATGAGCAGTTCTTC. This encodes CASSRGSSYNEQFF.

The chain employs TRBV6-6 and TRBJ2-5; TRBD2 matches 11 bases. Looked up from germline, CDR1 is MNHNY and CDR2 is SVGAGI (reference sequence). The CDR3 length is 14 residues. After removal of 10 bases from V and 4 bases from J, the junction contained 8 bases not matched to a gene. In nucleotides, the CDR3 is TGTGCCATCGACGCGGGACTAGCGGTAGAGACCCAGTACTTC. Encoded protein: CAIDAGLAVETQYF.

There are a few counts of this clone. The genes are TRBV6-1 and TRBJ2-3; TRBD2 might be the D (6 bases). This CDR3 region has 15 residues. Trimming pared 5 bases from V and 5 bases from J, leaving 17 bases between. Germline V gene sequence: CDR1 MNHNS, CDR2 SASEGT. The CDR3 here is CASSIRALGGDTQYF. CDR3 in DNA: TGTGCCAGCAGTATCCGGGCTTTGGGGGGAGATACGCAGTATTTT.

This clone was seen only a few times. V usage is TRBV27 and J usage is TRBJ2-7; TRBD2 matches at 7 bases. J lost 3 bases, V lost 0 bases, and 8 bases had no gene match. Per the germline V gene, CDR1 is MNHEY and CDR2 is SMNVEV (reference sequence). This CDR3 has 16 residues. CDR3 DNA sequence: TGTGCCAGCAGTTTATCGTGGACTAGTAGGGTCTACGAGCAGTACTTC. Encoded protein: CASSLSWTSRVYEQYF.

This clone was counted only a few times. J is TRBJ1-2 and V is TRBV7-8; TRBD1 matches 8 bases. J was trimmed by 6 bases and V by 1 base; bases with no gene match: 7. CDR1 and CDR2 from the germline V gene are SGHVS and FQNEAQ. This CDR3 contains 15 residues. The CDR3 sequence is CASSLVAGGNDGYTF. CDR3 nucleotide sequence: TGTGCCAGCAGCTTAGTAGCAGGGGGCAACGATGGCTACACCTTC.

V is TRBV2 and J is TRBJ2-4, with a tentative D call TRBD2 (5 bases). The CDR3 loop spans 20 amino acids. The V and J ends lost 7 bases and 0 bases respectively, with 28 bases between them. CDR1 and CDR2 (germline): SNHLY, FYNNEI. CDR3 loop: CASIPAVGDTRLIAKNIQYF. In DNA form, the CDR3 reads TGTGCCAGCATTCCGGCGGTGGGAGATACTCGGCTAATAGCCAAAAACATTCAGTACTTC.

This clone was recorded a few times. The J gene is TRBJ1-2, the V gene TRBV6-5; TRBD1 might be the D (5 bases). CDR1 is MNHEY, CDR2 SVGAGI, per germline. CDR3 length: 15 residues. The V end was cut by 5 bases, the J end by 5 bases, with 18 bases between. The CDR3 spells CASSRMGRGGYGYTF. For the CDR3, the DNA is TGTGCCAGCAGTAGAATGGGAAGGGGAGGATATGGCTACACCTTC.

The chain has TRBV27 and TRBJ1-1; D gene ambiguous. This CDR3 has 13 residues. V was clipped by 2 bases and J by 10 bases, with 14 bases between them. Germline CDR1 and CDR2: MNHEY and SMNVEV (reference sequence). The CDR3 loop is CASSLSTEGRAFF. CDR3 DNA: TGTGCCAGCAGTTTAAGTACGGAGGGAAGAGCTTTCTTT.

This clone was recorded a few times. The rearrangement joins TRBV27 to TRBJ2-3; 9 positions agree with TRBD2. The V gene end was trimmed by 6 bases and the J gene end by 5 bases; junction bases not matched to a gene: 6. From germline, CDR1 is MNHEY and CDR2 SMNVEV (reference sequence). The CDR3 has 14 residues. For the CDR3, the DNA is TGTGCCAGCAGCCTAGGACTAGCGCGAGATACGCAGTATTTT. Protein: CASSLGLARDTQYF.

CDR3 sequence: CASSIYGQGLNTGELFF. The CDR3, as DNA: TGTGCCAGTAGTATATATGGACAGGGGCTGAACACCGGGGAGCTGTTTTTT. V and J are TRBV19 and TRBJ2-2, with 9 positions matching TRBD1. The J segment lost 1 base and the V segment lost 2 bases, leaving 5 bases of the junction unmatched. The CDR3 has 17 residues. Per germline, CDR1 LNHDA and CDR2 SQIVND (reference sequence).

This clone turned up a few times. The chain carries TRBV27 and TRBJ1-4, with TRBD1 identical over 10 bases. Per the germline V gene, CDR1 is MNHEY and CDR2 is SMNVEV (reference sequence). The J segment lost 10 bases and the V segment lost 5 bases, leaving 7 bases of the junction unmatched. This CDR3 is 14 amino acids long. This CDR3 is CASSLGTGEAKLFF. The DNA for the CDR3 is TGTGCCAGCAGTCTCGGGACAGGGGAGGCAAAACTGTTTTTT.

This clone was counted between two and nine times. The chain links TRBV5-1 to TRBJ1-1; 7 positions agree with TRBD1. The trim removed 4 bases at V and 1 base at J, leaving 4 bases unmatched. The CDR3 totals 14 residues. Germline V gene data show CDR1 as SGHRS and CDR2 as YFSETQ. The CDR3 region is CASSVTGANTEAFF. The CDR3 DNA reads TGCGCCAGCAGCGTCACAGGGGCGAACACTGAAGCTTTCTTT. Drawing the rest from reference TRBV5-1 and TRBJ1-1, the complete variable domain is KAGVTQTPRYLIKTRGQQVTLSCSPISGHRSVSWYQQTPGQGLQFLFEYFSETQRNKGNFPGRFSGRQFSNSRSEMNVSTLELGDSALYLCASSVTGANTEAFFGQGTRLTVV.

Here the CDR3 DNA reads TGTGCCAGCAGCTTGGAGATTCGTACCGGGGAGCTGTTTTTT. Translation: CASSLEIRTGELFF. This chain connects TRBV7-9 to TRBJ2-2; D gene uncertain. The germline V gene has CDR1 SEHNR and CDR2 FQNEAQ (reference sequence). The CDR3 length is 14 residues. V was clipped by 3 bases and J by 5 bases, with 10 bases between them.

This clone came up a few times. This chain connects TRBV14 to TRBJ1-1; 9 bases match TRBD1. Trimming took 2 bases from V and 5 from J; bases not matched to a gene: 6. The CDR3 runs 15 residues. Germline CDR1 and CDR2: SGHDN and FVKESK. CDR3: CASSQWTGVRTEAFF. The CDR3 DNA follows: TGTGCCAGCAGCCAATGGACAGGGGTTAGGACTGAAGCTTTCTTT. The full variable domain, in which reference TRBV14 and TRBJ1-1 provide the parts outside the CDR3, is EAGVTQFPSHSVIEKGQTVTLRCDPISGHDNLYWYRRVMGKEIKFLLHFVKESKQDESGMPNNRFLAERTGGTYSTLKVQPAELEDSGVYFCASSQWTGVRTEAFFGQGTRLTVV.

The chain uses TRBV29-1 and TRBJ1-1; TRBD1 agrees at 7 bases. Germline V gives CDR1 SQVTM, CDR2 ANQGSEA. The J segment lost 3 bases and the V segment lost 6 bases, leaving 7 bases of the junction unmatched. CDR3 length equals 13 residues. Here the CDR3 DNA reads TGCAGCGTGAACAGGGGTGGGGACACTGAAGCTTTCTTT. Encoded protein: CSVNRGGDTEAFF. Supplemented by reference TRBV29-1 and TRBJ1-1, the full variable domain reads SAVISQKPSRDICQRGTSLTIQCQVDSQVTMMFWYRQQPGQSLTLIATANQGSEATYESGFVIDKFPISRPNLTFSTLTVSNMSPEDSSIYLCSVNRGGDTEAFFGQGTRLTVV.

The genes are TRBV11-2 and TRBJ2-1, with 7 bases aligning to TRBD1. Germline V gene lookup returns CDR1 SGHAT and CDR2 FQNNGV. The CDR3 has 12 amino acids. J gave up 13 bases and V 6 bases, and 9 bases lay outside the gene matches. CDR3 DNA sequence: TGTGCCAGCAGACCCGACAGGGCGAGTCAGTTCTTC. Its protein is CASRPDRASQFF. Full variable domain (outside the CDR3, taken from reference TRBV11-2 and TRBJ2-1): EAGVAQSPRYKIIEKRQSVAFWCNPISGHATLYWYQQILGQGPKLLIQFQNNGVVDDSQLPKDRFSAERLKGVDSTLKIQPAKLEDSAVYLCASRPDRASQFFGPGTRLTVL.

This clone appeared a few times. The chain uses TRBV6-1 and TRBJ1-5; D ambiguous. The CDR3 sequence is 14 residues long. V dropped 8 bases and J dropped 1 base, with 12 bases sitting between them. CDR1 MNHNS and CDR2 SASEGT come from the germline V gene. This CDR3 reads CASRGGISNQPQHF. Written as DNA, the CDR3 is TGTGCCAGCCGAGGAGGGATCAGCAATCAGCCCCAGCATTTT.

This chain uses TRBV2 with TRBJ1-2; D is possibly TRBD1 (6 bases). From germline, CDR1 is SNHLY and CDR2 FYNNEI. The CDR3 extends over 14 amino acids. Trimming took 6 bases from V and 8 from J, leaving 19 bases between them. The CDR3 nucleotides are TGTGCCAGCAGGGGAGGGACACCCCGGAGGGGCTACACCTTC. This gives the protein CASRGGTPRRGYTF.

This clone was counted a few times. The sample holds other DNA sequences that translate to the same CDR3. The gene calls are TRBV29-1 and TRBJ1-4, with D possibly being TRBD1 (6 bases). V lost 6 bases and J 8 bases, leaving 19 bases between the germline ends. CDR3 length: 14 amino acids. From germline, CDR1 is SQVTM and CDR2 ANQGSEA. In DNA form, the CDR3 reads TGCAGCGTAACCTCATGGGGGCTGACCGAAAAACTGTTTTTT. The encoded protein is CSVTSWGLTEKLFF.

The chain combines TRBV27 with TRBJ2-3; D is perhaps TRBD1 (5 bases). Trimming pared 6 bases from V and 2 bases from J, leaving 18 bases between. The V gene's germline CDR1 is MNHEY and CDR2 SMNVEV (reference sequence). The CDR3 is 16 residues long. CDR3 region: CASSFFAGQNTDTQYF. In DNA, the CDR3 is TGTGCCAGCAGCTTCTTTGCAGGGCAAAACACAGATACGCAGTATTTT.